The entry below describes one T cell receptor beta chain. Its antigen is currently unknown. Germline-derived CDR1 and CDR2 are SGHDT and YYEEEE. V lost 3 bases and J 2 bases, leaving 5 bases between the germline ends. This CDR3 is 12 amino acids long. The data derive from a study of cytomegalovirus exposure and HLA in healthy donors. With 60 Vbeta and 13 Jbeta primers, the PCR was carried out. The table came from immunoSEQ multiplex PCR; TCRdb's copy has only in-frame clones and leaves some out. The sample holds fewer than 250,000 clones, 70% to 75% seen once. Regarding the study as a whole: The study listed roughly 160 cytomegalovirus-associated TCR beta chains.

V gene TRBV5-6 combines with J gene TRBJ1-1; D gene unclear. The TCR was taken from a man younger than 40 in good health and CMV-seropositive. The sample taken for sequencing was PBMCs. The chain's CDR3 is CASSSFNTEAFF. The CDR3, as DNA: TGTGCCAGCAGCTCCTTTAACACTGAAGCTTTCTTT.